A selection of T cell receptor beta chains follows, all from one sample in a study of CD8 T cells in ankylosing spondylitis. In TCRdb, the 5' RACE reads were re-called with MiXCR into one record per CDR3 protein. Found here are under 450,000 distinct CDR3 sequences, roughly a sixth of them singletons; the top ten hold just over 1%. Sequenced: blood, either unsorted or a sorted T cell fraction (not recorded which). The receptors stem from a male donor with ankylosing spondylitis. Both conserved end residues are part of each CDR3. Fields, in order: CDR3 length, D gene, V gene, CDR3 protein. D genes are given only for firm matches.

12 | . | TRBV12-3/TRBV12-4 | CASSMGIETQYF
15 | . | TRBV6-2/TRBV6-3 | CASSHGIPSYNEQFF
14 | TRBD2 | TRBV7-9 | CASSLVSGASEQYF
15 | . | TRBV2 | CASILDTRSSYEQYF
13 | . | TRBV19 | CASSSDRAETQYF
16 | . | TRBV10-3 | CAISEIPGATNYGYTF
14 | TRBD1 | TRBV2 | CASRSQGGTYEQYF
15 | TRBD2 | TRBV12-3/TRBV12-4 | CASSPTSARGGEQYF
14 | TRBD2 | TRBV5-1 | CASSPGLARDEQFF
18 | . | TRBV12-3/TRBV12-4 | CASSLIGAAYSGANVLTF
16 | . | TRBV11-2 | CASSTRIAEIYNEQFF
14 | TRBD1 | TRBV2 | CASQQGSGNQPQHF
15 | . | TRBV4-1 | CASSQVSGNTGELFF
15 | . | TRBV5-1 | CASSLEPSPDEKLFF
16 | . | TRBV3-1 | CASSQAGGQFNEKLFF
18 | TRBD1 | TRBV27 | CASRPRDRGLTTNEKLFF
15 | TRBD2 | TRBV6-1 | CASSRGPSGTNTQYF
14 | . | TRBV24-1 | CATSDRHNSYGYTF
13 | . | TRBV7-8 | CASSLTPSWEQFF
15 | . | TRBV6-5 | CASSYAGSSSYEQYF